The 10 T cell receptor beta chains in this list originate from one sample, sequenced in a study of radiotherapy plus CTLA-4 blockade in lung cancer. Here immunoSEQ multiplex PCR was the method, and the copy in TCRdb shows in-frame clones only, minus some. This sample has approximately 30,000 clones, with over 75% found just once. The source material was peripheral blood, sampled from a patient treated with radiotherapy plus ipilimumab. Receptor source: a human donor with non-small cell lung cancer that progressed on radiotherapy plus ipilimumab.

The V gene is TRBV6-1, the J gene TRBJ2-5; 10 positions match TRBD1. The J call may be wrong; the DNA end is better matched by TRBJ2-7. The CDR3 is 14 amino acids. Germline V lookup: CDR1 MNHNS, CDR2 SASEGT. The CDR3 is CASSEGTGGDEQYF. Written as DNA, the CDR3 is TGTGCCAGCAGTGAAGGGACAGGGGGGGACGAGCAGTACTTC.

The CDR3 bases are TGTGCCAGCAGGGCCGGGACAGGGAGAGGGGCTGTCTATAATTCACCCCTCCACTTT. As protein: CASRAGTGRGAVYNSPLHF. The chain is built from TRBV6-4 and TRBJ1-6; 9 bases are a match to TRBD1. This CDR3 region has 19 residues. J was trimmed by 3 bases and V by 6 bases; bases with no gene match: 15. Germline CDR1 and CDR2: MRHNA and SNTAGT.

The chain employs TRBV27 and TRBJ2-5; maybe TRBD2 (7 bases). The germline V gene has CDR1 MNHEY and CDR2 SMNVEV (reference sequence). The CDR3 loop spans 17 amino acids. Trimming took 6 bases from V and 5 from J, leaving 25 bases between them. The CDR3 DNA sequence: TGTGCCAGCAGCCCCTTCCCTCCGGGGGGCGGACGGGAGACCCAGTACTTC. This sequence encodes CASSPFPPGGGRETQYF.

The rearrangement joins TRBV6-1 to TRBJ1-2; TRBD1 agrees at 12 bases. Germline V lookup: CDR1 MNHNS, CDR2 SASEGT. This CDR3 comprises 14 residues. With V trimmed by 7 bases and J by 8 bases, 8 bases remained unmatched. The chain's CDR3 is CASNPGQGAGGYTF. CDR3 DNA: TGTGCCAGCAACCCGGGACAGGGGGCCGGGGGCTACACCTTC.

The chain links TRBV11-1 to TRBJ2-5; D may be TRBD2 (7 bases). Trimming removed 5 bases from V and 4 bases from J, with 17 bases in between. This CDR3 is built from 15 residues. The germline gives CDR1 SGHAT, CDR2 FQDESV (reference sequence). Here the CDR3 DNA reads TGTGCCAGCAGCCCGAACCAGGGGAGGGGAGAGACCCAGTACTTC. Protein product: CASSPNQGRGETQYF.

Notes on this clone: Relative to the germline gene, one junction end is altered; a read error may explain this. V gene TRBV7-7 combines with J gene TRBJ2-5, with 15 bases matching TRBD2. Germline CDR1 SSHAT, CDR2 FNYEAQ (reference sequence). This CDR3 region has 17 residues. The CDR3 spells CASSLGTSGGTQETQYF. The CDR3 DNA reads as TGTGCTAGCAGCTTAGGGACTAGCGGGGGGACCCAAGAGACCCAGTACTTC.

This chain links TRBV6-5 with TRBJ1-5; 9 bases align to TRBD1. The CDR3 is 16 amino acids. Germline CDR1 MNHEY, CDR2 SVGAGI. J gave up 4 bases and V 2 bases, and 6 bases lay outside the gene matches. CDR3 sequence reads: CASSYGGTGTNQPQHF. The DNA for the CDR3 is TGTGCCAGCAGTTACGGGGGGACAGGGACGAATCAGCCCCAGCATTTT.

The V and J genes are TRBV29-1 and TRBJ2-2; 8 nucleotides line up with TRBD1. The V gene end was trimmed by 7 bases and the J gene end by 2 bases; junction bases not matched to a gene: 9. The length of the CDR3 is 15 residues. Germline lookup yields CDR1 SQVTM and CDR2 ANQGSEA. The CDR3 DNA follows: TGCAGCGCCTCTGGACAGGGCCCAAACACCGGGGAGCTGTTTTTT. Translating gives CSASGQGPNTGELFF.

The chain uses TRBV6-5 and TRBJ1-6, with D possibly matching TRBD1 (5 bases). This CDR3 comprises 13 residues. V was trimmed by 7 bases and J by 10 bases, leaving 14 bases between them. CDR1 MNHEY and CDR2 SVGAGI come from the germline V gene. CDR3 DNA: TGTGCCAGCACGGGGCAGGGAGGCTCACCCCTCCACTTT. Translation: CASTGQGGSPLHF.

The chain has TRBV6-5 and TRBJ2-7, with TRBD1 matching 11 bases. The germline gives CDR1 MNHEY, CDR2 SVGAGI. V trimming: 5 bases; J trimming: 3 bases; junction bases outside the gene matches: 6. This CDR3 comprises 15 residues. The CDR3 reads CASSRTGTGGYEQYF. DNA of the CDR3: TGTGCCAGCAGTCGGACCGGGACAGGGGGCTACGAGCAGTACTTC.